This TCR beta chain derives from a study of a mutant IDH1 vaccine in newly diagnosed glioma. Study as a whole: In weeks 1, 3, 5, 7, 11, 15, 19 and 23, patients were immunized, eight times in all. In some groups vaccination began 4-6 weeks post-radiotherapy; others received it with temozolomide.

Method: immunoSEQ multiplex PCR; TCRdb's copy keeps in-frame clones and lacks some. The sample has approximately 10,000 clones; roughly 84% are singletons. A remark on this clone: Antigen specificity is unknown.

Time point given: week 5, during vaccination. A single vaccine dose contained 300 ug of mutant IDH1 20-mer peptide, and topical imiquimod was used with it. The CDR3 extends over 14 amino acids. Trimming cost V 5 bases and J 0 bases, with 8 bases left between them. Looked up from germline, CDR1 is SEHNR and CDR2 is FQNEAQ (reference sequence). The material sequenced was PBMCs, taken from a glioma patient whose treatment included an IDH1 peptide vaccine. This chain links TRBV7-9 with TRBJ2-1; D not resolved. This clonotype was obtained from a woman in her thirties or forties with glioma. Some clones in this sample may be carry-over from other donors' samples. CDR3 DNA: TGTGCCAGCAGCCTCGGTCCCTCCTACAATGAGCAGTTCTTC. This codes for CASSLGPSYNEQFF.